A selection of T cell receptor beta chains follows, all from one sample in a study of CXCR3-negative and CXCR3-positive naive CD8 T cells. TCRdb derives one entry per CDR3 protein from the 5' RACE reads, leaving out DNA. The sample has 45,000 to 60,000 distinct CDR3 sequences, and its top ten clones hold more than 0.35%. The sample taken for sequencing was naive CXCR3- CD8+ T cells from blood. The receptor source for this set is a human donor in good health. Some clones in this sample may be carry-over from other donors' samples. Each CDR3 is given with its conserved first and last residue.

V	J	CDR3
TRBV12-3/TRBV12-4	TRBJ2-1	CASSLQLTNEQFF
TRBV4-3	TRBJ2-1	CASSQEAPGTVNEQFF
TRBV28	TRBJ2-2	CASSFSFSTGDLFF
TRBV7-9	TRBJ2-2	CASSTGQNTGELFF
TRBV6-5	TRBJ2-1	CASSVRGPGSYNEQFF
TRBV11-3	TRBJ2-3	CASSLSFVSLSPDTQYF
TRBV4-3	TRBJ2-7	CASSLRGEQYF
TRBV9	TRBJ2-7	CASSPGAVYEQYF
TRBV2	TRBJ2-3	CASSEELAGGATQYF
TRBV7-2	TRBJ2-1	CASSLAGGGQFF
TRBV10-2	TRBJ2-7	CASRSGGDYEQYF
TRBV28	TRBJ2-7	CASSLRDSNYEQYF
TRBV29-1	TRBJ2-7	CSVEGTQGSSYEQYF
TRBV23-1	TRBJ2-5	CASSTGTGSVGKTQYF
TRBV28	TRBJ1-2	CASSFRTGGVDGYTF
TRBV4-3	TRBJ2-2	CASSHLDTNTGELFF
TRBV7-9	TRBJ1-4	CASSLGATNEKLFF
TRBV6-2/TRBV6-3	TRBJ1-1	CASSPWWEDTEAFF
TRBV20-1	TRBJ2-7	CSASGTGDYEQYF
TRBV12-5	TRBJ2-7	CASGFTGNYEQYF
TRBV28	TRBJ1-2	CASLSPQGTYGYTF
TRBV28	TRBJ2-7	CALGDRAYEQYF
TRBV27	TRBJ2-7	CASSLTGAILSYEQYF
TRBV7-9	TRBJ2-7	CASSSGGALDEQYF
TRBV28	TRBJ1-1	CAGRQSEGTEAFF
TRBV5-5	TRBJ2-5	CASSVDRDRGDQETQYF
TRBV29-1	TRBJ2-7	CSVSQGGLTYEQYF
TRBV6-2/TRBV6-3	TRBJ2-7	CASRTTGLFEQYF
TRBV15	TRBJ1-5	CATRPGARRSKGNQPQHF
TRBV7-3	TRBJ1-2	CASSLKPAGQGEYGYTF
TRBV7-9	TRBJ2-7	CASSFGAGSYEQYF
TRBV4-1	TRBJ2-7	CASSLRDRASYEQYF
TRBV6-2/TRBV6-3	TRBJ2-7	CASSGGHYEQYF
TRBV7-9	TRBJ1-1	CASRSELNTEAFF
TRBV29-1	TRBJ1-2	CSATGDMFGYTF
TRBV4-3	TRBJ1-5	CASSRGTGSNQPQHF
TRBV5-1	TRBJ2-1	CASSFLAGDHSYNEQFF
TRBV7-9	TRBJ1-1	CASSLASEAFF
TRBV20-1	TRBJ2-7	CSARDLETAYEQYF
TRBV4-3	TRBJ2-3	CASSQDWPGTDTQYF
TRBV5-1	TRBJ1-1	CASSLVSGAATEAFF
TRBV5-1	TRBJ2-1	CASSLTSGGVNEQFF
TRBV4-1	TRBJ2-1	CASSQEAAGGSYNEQFF
TRBV19	TRBJ1-1	CASNTASQGFTEAFF
TRBV1	TRBJ2-1	CTSSQEGWTGLYNVQFF
TRBV29-1	TRBJ2-3	CSVASARGPLGDTQYF
TRBV15	TRBJ2-5	CATSGLTGFETQYF